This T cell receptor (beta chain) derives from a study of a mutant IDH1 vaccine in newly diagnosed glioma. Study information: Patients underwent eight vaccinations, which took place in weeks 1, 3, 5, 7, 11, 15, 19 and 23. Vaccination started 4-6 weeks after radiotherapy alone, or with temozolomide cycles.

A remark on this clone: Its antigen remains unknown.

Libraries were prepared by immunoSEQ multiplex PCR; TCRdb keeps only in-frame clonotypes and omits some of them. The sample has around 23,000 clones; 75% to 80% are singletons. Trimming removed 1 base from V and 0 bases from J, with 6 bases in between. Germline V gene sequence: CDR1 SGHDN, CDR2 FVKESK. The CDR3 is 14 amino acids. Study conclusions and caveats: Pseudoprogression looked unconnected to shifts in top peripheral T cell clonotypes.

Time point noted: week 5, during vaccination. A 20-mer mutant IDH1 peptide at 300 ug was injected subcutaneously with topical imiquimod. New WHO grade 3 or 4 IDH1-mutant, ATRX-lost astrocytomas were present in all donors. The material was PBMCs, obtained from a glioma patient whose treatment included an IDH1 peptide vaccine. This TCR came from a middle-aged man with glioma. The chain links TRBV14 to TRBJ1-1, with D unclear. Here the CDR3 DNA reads TGTGCCAGCAGCCAAGCACAGATGAACACTGAAGCTTTCTTT. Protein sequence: CASSQAQMNTEAFF.